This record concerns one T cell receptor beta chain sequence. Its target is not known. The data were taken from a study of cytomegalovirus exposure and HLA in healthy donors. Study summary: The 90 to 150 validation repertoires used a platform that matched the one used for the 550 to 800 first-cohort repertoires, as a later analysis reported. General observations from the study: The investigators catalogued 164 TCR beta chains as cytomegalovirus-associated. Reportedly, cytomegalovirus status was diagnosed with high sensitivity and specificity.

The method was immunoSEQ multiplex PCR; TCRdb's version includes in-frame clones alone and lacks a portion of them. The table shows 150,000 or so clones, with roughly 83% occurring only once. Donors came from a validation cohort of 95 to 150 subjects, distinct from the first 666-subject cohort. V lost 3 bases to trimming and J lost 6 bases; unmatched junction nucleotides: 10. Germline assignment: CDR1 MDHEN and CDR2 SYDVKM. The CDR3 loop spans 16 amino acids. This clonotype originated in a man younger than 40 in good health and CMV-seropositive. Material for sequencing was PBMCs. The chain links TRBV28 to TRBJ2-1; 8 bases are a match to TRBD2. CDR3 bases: TGTGCCAGCAGTTTCCCTAGCGGGCCGAAGGTCAATGAGCAGTTCTTC. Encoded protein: CASSFPSGPKVNEQFF.